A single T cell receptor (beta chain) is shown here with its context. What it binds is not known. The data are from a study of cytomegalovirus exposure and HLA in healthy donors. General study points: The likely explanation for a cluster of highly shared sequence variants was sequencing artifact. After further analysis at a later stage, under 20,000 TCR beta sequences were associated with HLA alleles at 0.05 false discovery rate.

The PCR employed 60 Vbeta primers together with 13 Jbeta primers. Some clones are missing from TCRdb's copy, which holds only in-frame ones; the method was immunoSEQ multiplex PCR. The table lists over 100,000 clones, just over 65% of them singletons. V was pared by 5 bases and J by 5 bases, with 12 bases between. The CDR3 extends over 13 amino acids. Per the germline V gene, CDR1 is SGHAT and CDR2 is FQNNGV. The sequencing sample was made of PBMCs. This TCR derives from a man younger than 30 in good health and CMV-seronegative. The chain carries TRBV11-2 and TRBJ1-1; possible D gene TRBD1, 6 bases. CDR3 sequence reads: CASSPTGLTEAFF. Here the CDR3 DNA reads TGTGCCAGCAGCCCCACAGGGTTGACTGAAGCTTTCTTT.